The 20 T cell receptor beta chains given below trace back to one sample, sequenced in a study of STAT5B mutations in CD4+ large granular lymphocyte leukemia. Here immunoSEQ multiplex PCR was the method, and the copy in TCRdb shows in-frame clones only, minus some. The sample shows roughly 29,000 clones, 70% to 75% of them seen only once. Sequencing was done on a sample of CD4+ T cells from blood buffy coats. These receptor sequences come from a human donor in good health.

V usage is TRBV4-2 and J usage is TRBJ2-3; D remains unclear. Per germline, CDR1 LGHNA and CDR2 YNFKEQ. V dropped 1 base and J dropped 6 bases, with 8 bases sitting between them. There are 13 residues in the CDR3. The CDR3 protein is CASSQGTLDTQYF. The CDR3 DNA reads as TGTGCCAGCAGCCAAGGGACGCTGGATACGCAGTATTTT.

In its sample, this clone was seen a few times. As DNA, the CDR3 is TGTGCCAGCACCAAAGACAGGGTTGGCTACACCTTC. Translation: CASTKDRVGYTF. The V gene is TRBV28, the J gene TRBJ1-2; 7 bases agree with TRBD1. This CDR3 comprises 12 residues. Per germline, CDR1 MDHEN and CDR2 SYDVKM. The V segment lost 7 bases and the J segment 7 bases; nucleotides outside the gene matches: 6.

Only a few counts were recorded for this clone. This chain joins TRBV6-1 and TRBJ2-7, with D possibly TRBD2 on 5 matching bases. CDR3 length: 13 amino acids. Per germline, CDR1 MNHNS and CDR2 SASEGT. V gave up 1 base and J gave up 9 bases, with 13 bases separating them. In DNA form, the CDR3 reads TGTGCCAGCAGTGAAGGTGCCAGAGGGCTGCAGTACTTC. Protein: CASSEGARGLQYF.

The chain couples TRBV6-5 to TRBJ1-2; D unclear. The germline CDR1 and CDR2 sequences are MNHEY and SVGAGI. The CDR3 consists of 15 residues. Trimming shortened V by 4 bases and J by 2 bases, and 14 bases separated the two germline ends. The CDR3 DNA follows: TGTGCCAGCAGTTTTAACCCCGACCTGAACTATGGCTACACCTTC. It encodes CASSFNPDLNYGYTF.

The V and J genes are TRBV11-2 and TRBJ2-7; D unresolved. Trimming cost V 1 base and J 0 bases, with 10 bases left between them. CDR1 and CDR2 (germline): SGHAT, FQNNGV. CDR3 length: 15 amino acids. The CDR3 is CASSLGFGSSYEQYF. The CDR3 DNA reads TGTGCCAGCAGCTTAGGTTTCGGATCCTCCTACGAGCAGTACTTC. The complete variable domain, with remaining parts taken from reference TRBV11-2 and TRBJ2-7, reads EAGVAQSPRYKIIEKRQSVAFWCNPISGHATLYWYQQILGQGPKLLIQFQNNGVVDDSQLPKDRFSAERLKGVDSTLKIQPAKLEDSAVYLCASSLGFGSSYEQYFGPGTRLTVT.

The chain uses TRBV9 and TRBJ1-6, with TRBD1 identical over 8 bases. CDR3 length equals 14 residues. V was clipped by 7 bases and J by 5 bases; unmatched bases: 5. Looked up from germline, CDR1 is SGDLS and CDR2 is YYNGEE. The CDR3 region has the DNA TGTGCCAGCGGGTTGACAGGGGATAATTCACCCCTCCACTTT. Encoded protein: CASGLTGDNSPLHF.

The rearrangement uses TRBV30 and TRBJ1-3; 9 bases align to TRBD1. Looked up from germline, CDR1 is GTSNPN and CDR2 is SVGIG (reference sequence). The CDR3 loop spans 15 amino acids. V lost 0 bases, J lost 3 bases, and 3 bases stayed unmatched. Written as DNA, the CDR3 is TGTGCCTGGAGTGTCCCGACAGGGGGTGGAAACACCATATATTTT. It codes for CAWSVPTGGGNTIYF.

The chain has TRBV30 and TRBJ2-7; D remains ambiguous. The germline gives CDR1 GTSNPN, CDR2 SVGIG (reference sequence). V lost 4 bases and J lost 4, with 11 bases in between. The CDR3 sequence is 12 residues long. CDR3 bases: TGTGCCTGGACCCTATCAGGTTACGAGCAGTACTTC. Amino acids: CAWTLSGYEQYF.

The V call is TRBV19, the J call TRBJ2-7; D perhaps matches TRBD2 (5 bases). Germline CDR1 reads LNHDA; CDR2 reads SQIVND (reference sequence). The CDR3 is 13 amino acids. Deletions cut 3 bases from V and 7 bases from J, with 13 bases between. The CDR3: CASSILGSGEQYF. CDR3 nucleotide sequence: TGTGCCAGTAGTATTCTGGGGTCGGGGGAGCAGTACTTC. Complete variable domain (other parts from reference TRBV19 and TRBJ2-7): DGGITQSPKYLFRKEGQNVTLSCEQNLNHDAMYWYRQDPGQGLRLIYYSQIVNDFQKGDIAEGYSVSREKKESFPLTVTSAQKNPTAFYLCASSILGSGEQYFGPGTRLTVT.

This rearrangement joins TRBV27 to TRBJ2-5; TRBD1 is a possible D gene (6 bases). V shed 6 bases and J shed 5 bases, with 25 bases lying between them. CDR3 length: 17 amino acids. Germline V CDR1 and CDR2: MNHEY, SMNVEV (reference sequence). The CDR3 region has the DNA TGTGCCAGCAGCCCCAAGTTCCGGGACACCAGACGGGAGACCCAGTACTTC. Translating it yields CASSPKFRDTRRETQYF.

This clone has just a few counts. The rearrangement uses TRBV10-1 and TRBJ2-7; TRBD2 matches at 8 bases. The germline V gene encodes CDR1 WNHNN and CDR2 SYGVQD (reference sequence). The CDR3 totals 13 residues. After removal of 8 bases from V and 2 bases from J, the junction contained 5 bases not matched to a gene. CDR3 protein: CASSAGGAYEQYF. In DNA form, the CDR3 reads TGCGCCAGCTCGGCGGGAGGCGCCTACGAGCAGTACTTC.

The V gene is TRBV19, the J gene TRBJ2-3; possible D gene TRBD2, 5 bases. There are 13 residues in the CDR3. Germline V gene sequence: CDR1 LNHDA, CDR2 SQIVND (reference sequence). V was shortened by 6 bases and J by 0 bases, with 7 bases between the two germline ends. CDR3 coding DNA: TGTGCCAGTAGAAGGACTAGCACAGATACGCAGTATTTT. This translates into CASRRTSTDTQYF.

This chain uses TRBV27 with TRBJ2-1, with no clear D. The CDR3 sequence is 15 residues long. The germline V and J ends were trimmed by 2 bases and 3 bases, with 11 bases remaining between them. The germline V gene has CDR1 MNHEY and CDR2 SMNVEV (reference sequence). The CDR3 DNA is TGTGCCAGCAGTTTAGTTAAGGGTGGCTACAATGAGCAGTTCTTC. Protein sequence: CASSLVKGGYNEQFF.

The CDR3 nucleotides read TGTGCCAGCAGTCCTATAAGGGACCCTAGTGATGGCTACACCTTC. Its protein is CASSPIRDPSDGYTF. This chain links TRBV14 with TRBJ1-2; D possibly corresponds to TRBD1 (5 bases). Germline CDR1 is SGHDN and CDR2 is FVKESK. The V end was cut by 6 bases, the J end by 6 bases, with 20 bases between. The CDR3 loop spans 15 amino acids.

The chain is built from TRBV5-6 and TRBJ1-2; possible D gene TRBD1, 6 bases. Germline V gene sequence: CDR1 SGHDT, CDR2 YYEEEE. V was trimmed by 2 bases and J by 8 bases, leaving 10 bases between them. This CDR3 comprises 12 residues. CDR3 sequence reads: CASSFDRRGYTF. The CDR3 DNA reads TGTGCCAGCAGCTTCGACAGGAGAGGCTACACCTTC.

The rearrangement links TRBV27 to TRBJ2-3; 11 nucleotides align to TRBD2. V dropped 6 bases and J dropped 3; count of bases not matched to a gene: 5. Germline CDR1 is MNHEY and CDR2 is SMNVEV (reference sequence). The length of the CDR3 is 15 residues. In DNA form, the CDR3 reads TGTGCCAGCAGGGTAGCGGGAGGGCCGACAGATACGCAGTATTTT. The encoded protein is CASRVAGGPTDTQYF.

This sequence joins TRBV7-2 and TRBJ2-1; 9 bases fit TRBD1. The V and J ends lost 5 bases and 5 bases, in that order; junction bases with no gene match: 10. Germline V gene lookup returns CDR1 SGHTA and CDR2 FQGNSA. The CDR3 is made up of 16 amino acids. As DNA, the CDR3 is TGTGCCAGCAGCAACCCTACAGGGGGCGTCCACAATGAGCAGTTCTTC. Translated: CASSNPTGGVHNEQFF. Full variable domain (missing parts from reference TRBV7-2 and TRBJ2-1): GAGVSQSPSNKVTEKGKDVELRCDPISGHTALYWYRQSLGQGLEFLIYFQGNSAPDKSGLPSDRFSAERTGGSVSTLTIQRTQQEDSAVYLCASSNPTGGVHNEQFFGPGTRLTVL.

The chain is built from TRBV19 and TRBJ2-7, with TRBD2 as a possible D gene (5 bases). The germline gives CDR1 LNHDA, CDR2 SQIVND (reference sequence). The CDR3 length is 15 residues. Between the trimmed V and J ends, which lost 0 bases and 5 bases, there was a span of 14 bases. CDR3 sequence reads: CASSIDRAGGHEQYF. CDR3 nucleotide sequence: TGTGCCAGTAGTATAGACCGGGCCGGAGGCCACGAGCAGTACTTC.

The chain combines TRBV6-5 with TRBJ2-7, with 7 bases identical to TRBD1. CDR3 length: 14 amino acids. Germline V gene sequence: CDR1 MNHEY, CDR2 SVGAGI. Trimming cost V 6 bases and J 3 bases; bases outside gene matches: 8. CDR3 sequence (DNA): TGTGCCAGCAGAAGGGACAGAAAAATCTACGAGCAGTACTTC. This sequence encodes CASRRDRKIYEQYF.

The CDR3 loop reads CSVATGDEQYF. The CDR3 coding sequence is TGCAGCGTTGCTACTGGAGACGAGCAGTACTTC. This chain uses TRBV29-1 with TRBJ2-7; D not resolved. The CDR3 contains 11 residues. Trimming left V 4 bases short and J 5 bases short, with 9 bases between. Per the germline V gene, CDR1 is SQVTM and CDR2 is ANQGSEA.